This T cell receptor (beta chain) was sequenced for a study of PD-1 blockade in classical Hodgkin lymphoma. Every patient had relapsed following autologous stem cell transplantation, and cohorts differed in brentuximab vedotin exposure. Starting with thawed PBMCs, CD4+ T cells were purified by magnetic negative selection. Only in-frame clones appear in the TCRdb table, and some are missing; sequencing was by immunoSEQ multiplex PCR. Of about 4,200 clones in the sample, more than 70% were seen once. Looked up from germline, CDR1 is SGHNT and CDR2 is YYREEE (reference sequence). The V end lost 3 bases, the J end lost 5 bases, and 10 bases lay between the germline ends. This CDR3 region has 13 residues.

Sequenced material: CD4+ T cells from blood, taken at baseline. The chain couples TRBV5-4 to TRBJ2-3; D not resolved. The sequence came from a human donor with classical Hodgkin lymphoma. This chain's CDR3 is CASSSVGLDTQYF. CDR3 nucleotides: TGTGCCAGCAGCTCGGTGGGGTTAGATACGCAGTATTTT.